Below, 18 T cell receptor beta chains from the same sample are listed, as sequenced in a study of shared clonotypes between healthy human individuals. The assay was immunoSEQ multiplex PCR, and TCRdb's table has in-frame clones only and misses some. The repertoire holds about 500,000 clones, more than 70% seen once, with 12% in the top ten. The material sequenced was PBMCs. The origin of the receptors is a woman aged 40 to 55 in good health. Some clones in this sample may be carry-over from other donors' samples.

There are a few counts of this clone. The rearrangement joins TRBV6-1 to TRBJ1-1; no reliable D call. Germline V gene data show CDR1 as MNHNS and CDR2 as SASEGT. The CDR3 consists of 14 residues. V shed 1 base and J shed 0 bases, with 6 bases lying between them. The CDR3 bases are TGTGCCAGCAGTGAAGAGATCGTGAACACTGAAGCTTTCTTT. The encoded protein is CASSEEIVNTEAFF.

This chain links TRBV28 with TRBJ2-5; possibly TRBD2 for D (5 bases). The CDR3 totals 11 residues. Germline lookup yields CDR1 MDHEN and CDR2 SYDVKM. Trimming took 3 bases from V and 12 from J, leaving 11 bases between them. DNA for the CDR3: TGTGCCAGCAGTTTTCGCGGGTCCAAGTACTTC. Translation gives CASSFRGSKYF.

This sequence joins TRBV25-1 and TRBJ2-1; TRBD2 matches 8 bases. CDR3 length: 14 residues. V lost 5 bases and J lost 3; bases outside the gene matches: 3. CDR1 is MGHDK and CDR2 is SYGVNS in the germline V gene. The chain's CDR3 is CASSSGTSYNEQFF. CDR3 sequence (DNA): TGTGCCAGCAGTTCGGGGACTAGCTACAATGAGCAGTTCTTC.

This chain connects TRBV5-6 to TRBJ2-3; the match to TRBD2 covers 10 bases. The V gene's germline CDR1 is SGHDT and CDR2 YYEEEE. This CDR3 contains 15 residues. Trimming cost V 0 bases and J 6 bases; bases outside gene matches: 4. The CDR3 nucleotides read TGTGCCAGCAGCTTGGTTGCTAGCGGGAGTGATACGCAGTATTTT. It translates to CASSLVASGSDTQYF.

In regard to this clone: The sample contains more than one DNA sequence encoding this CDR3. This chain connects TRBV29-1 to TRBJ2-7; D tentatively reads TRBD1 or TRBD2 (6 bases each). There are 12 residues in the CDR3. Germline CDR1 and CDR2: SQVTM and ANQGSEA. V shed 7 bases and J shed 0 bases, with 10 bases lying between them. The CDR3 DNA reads TGCAGCGCCGGAGGGGGCTCCTACGAGCAGTACTTC. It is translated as CSAGGGSYEQYF.

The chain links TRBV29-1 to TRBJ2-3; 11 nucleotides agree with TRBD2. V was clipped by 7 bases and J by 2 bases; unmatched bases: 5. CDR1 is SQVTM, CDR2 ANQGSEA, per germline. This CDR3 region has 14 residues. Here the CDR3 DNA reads TGCAGCGGGGGACTAGCGGCTTACACAGATACGCAGTATTTT. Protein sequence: CSGGLAAYTDTQYF.

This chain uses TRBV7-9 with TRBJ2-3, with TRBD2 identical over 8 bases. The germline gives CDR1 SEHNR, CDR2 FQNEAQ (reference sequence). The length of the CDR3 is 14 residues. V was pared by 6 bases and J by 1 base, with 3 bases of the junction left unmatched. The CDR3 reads CASRQLAGTDTQYF. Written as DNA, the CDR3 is TGTGCCAGCAGACAACTAGCGGGCACAGATACGCAGTATTTT.

In nucleotides, the CDR3 is TGTGCCAGCAGCCCCGAACTCTATGGCTACACCTTC. Translating gives CASSPELYGYTF. This chain joins TRBV28 and TRBJ1-2; D gene uncertain. Germline V gene sequence: CDR1 MDHEN, CDR2 SYDVKM. The CDR3 sequence is 12 residues long. V gave up 6 bases and J gave up 4 bases, with 9 bases separating them.

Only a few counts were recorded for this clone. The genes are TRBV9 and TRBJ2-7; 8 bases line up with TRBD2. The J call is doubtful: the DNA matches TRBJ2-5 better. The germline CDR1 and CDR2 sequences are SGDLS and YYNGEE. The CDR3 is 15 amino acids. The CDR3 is CASSVVPGLGETQYF. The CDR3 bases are TGTGCCAGCAGCGTAGTTCCGGGACTAGGGGAGACCCAGTACTTC.

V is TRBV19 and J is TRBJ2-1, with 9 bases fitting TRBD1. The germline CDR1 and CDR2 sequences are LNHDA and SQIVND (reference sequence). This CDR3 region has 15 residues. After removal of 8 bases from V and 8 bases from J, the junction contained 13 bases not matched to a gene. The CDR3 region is CASGRTGGPIHEQFF. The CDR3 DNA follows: TGTGCCAGTGGACGAACAGGGGGCCCAATCCATGAGCAGTTCTTC.

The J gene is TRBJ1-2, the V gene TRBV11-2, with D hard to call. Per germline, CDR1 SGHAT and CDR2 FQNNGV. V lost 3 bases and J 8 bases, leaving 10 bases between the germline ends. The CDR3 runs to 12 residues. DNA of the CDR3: TGTGCCAGCAGCTTTCAGGCAGTCGGCTACACCTTC. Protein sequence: CASSFQAVGYTF.

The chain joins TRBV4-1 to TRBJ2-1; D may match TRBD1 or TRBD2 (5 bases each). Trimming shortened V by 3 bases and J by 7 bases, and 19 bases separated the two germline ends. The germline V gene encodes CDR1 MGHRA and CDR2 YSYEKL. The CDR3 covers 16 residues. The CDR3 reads CASSQPPGGKGNEQFF. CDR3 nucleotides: TGCGCCAGCAGCCAGCCACCTGGGGGAAAGGGGAATGAGCAGTTCTTC.

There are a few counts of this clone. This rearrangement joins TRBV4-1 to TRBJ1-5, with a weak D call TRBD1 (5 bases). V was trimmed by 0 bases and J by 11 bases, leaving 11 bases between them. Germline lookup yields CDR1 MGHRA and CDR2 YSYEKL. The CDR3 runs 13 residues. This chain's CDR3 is CASSQEDNWAQHF. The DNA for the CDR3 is TGCGCCAGCAGCCAAGAGGACAACTGGGCCCAGCATTTT.

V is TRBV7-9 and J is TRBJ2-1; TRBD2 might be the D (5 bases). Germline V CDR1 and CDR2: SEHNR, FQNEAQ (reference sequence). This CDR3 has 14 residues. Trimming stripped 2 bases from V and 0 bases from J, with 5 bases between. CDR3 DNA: TGTGCCAGCAGCTTAACTAGCTCCTACAATGAGCAGTTCTTC. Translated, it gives CASSLTSSYNEQFF. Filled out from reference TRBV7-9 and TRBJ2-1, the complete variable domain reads DTGVSQNPRHKITKRGQNVTFRCDPISEHNRLYWYRQTLGQGPEFLTYFQNEAQLEKSRLLSDRFSAERPKGSFSTLEIQRTEQGDSAMYLCASSLTSSYNEQFFGPGTRLTVL.

The CDR3 nucleotides read TGCGCCAGCAGCTTGATGTCCAGGGACACCGGGGAGCTGTTTTTT. Residues: CASSLMSRDTGELFF. This sequence joins TRBV5-1 and TRBJ1-3, with D possibly TRBD1 on 5 matching bases. The J call may be faulty, since TRBJ2-2 better matches the DNA end. CDR1 and CDR2 (germline): SGHRS, YFSETQ. The CDR3 runs to 15 residues.

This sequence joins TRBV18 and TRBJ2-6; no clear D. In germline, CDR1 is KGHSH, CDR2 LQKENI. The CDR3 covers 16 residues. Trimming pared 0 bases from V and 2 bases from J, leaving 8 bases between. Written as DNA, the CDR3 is TGTGCCAGCTCACCACCGCTTCGCCCTGGGGCCAACGTCCTGACTTTC. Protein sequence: CASSPPLRPGANVLTF.

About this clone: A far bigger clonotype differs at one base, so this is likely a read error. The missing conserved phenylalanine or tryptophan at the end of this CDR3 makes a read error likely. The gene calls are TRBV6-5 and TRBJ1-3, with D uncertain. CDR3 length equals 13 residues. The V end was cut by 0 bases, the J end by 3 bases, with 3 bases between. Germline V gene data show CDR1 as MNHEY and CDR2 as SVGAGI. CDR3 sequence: CASSYSSGNTIYL. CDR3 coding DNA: TGTGCCAGCAGTTACTCGAGTGGAAACACCATATATCTT.

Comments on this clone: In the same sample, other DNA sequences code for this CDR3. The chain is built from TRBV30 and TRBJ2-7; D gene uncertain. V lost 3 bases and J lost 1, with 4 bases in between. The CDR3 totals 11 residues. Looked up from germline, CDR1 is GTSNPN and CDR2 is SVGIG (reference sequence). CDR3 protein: CAWSGSYEQYF. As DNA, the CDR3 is TGTGCCTGGAGCGGTTCCTACGAGCAGTACTTC.